This TCR beta chain was obtained from a study of Tregs in tolerant kidney transplant recipients. The CDR3 covers 14 residues. CDR1 is SGHAT, CDR2 FQDESV, per germline (reference sequence). Between the trimmed V and J ends, which lost 3 bases and 1 base, there was a span of 7 bases. Profiling relied on immunoSEQ multiplex PCR, and the TCRdb table lists in-frame clones only, not all of them. The table lists some 250,000 clones, about 86% of them singletons. The TCR was taken from a human donor in good health. J is TRBJ1-3 and V is TRBV11-1; D is unclear. The material sequenced was CD4+ T cells from blood. The CDR3 sequence: CASSFISSGNTIYF. The CDR3 bases are TGTGCCAGCAGCTTCATCAGTTCTGGAAACACCATATATTTT.